These T cell receptor beta chains were read from a single sample in a study of cytomegalovirus exposure and HLA in healthy donors. The method was immunoSEQ multiplex PCR; TCRdb's version includes in-frame clones alone and lacks a portion of them. This sample carries around 150,000 clones, with 1% to 1.5% going to the ten biggest clones. Sequencing input: PBMCs. These receptors were obtained from an older woman in good health and CMV-seronegative. The CDR3 runs from the conserved cysteine through the conserved F or W. D genes are given only for firm matches.

d_gene,len,j_gene,v_gene,CDR3aa,CDR3nt
.,13,TRBJ1-5,TRBV2,CASSSGYIQPQHF,TGTGCCAGCAGCTCAGGGTATATTCAGCCCCAGCATTTT
.,13,TRBJ1-1,TRBV27,CASSLGRNTEAFF,TGTGCCAGCAGTTTAGGGCGGAACACTGAAGCTTTCTTT
TRBD1,15,TRBJ1-1,TRBV13,CASHLGGDMNTEAFF,TGTGCCAGTCATCTAGGGGGCGACATGAACACTGAAGCTTTCTTT
TRBD1,15,TRBJ1-4,TRBV14,CASSQKQGAHEKLFF,TGTGCCAGCAGCCAAAAACAGGGGGCGCATGAAAAACTGTTTTTT
.,16,TRBJ1-1,TRBV4-2,CASSQDQGRGNTEAFF,TGTGCCAGCAGCCAAGACCAAGGACGGGGAAACACTGAAGCTTTCTTT
TRBD2,14,TRBJ2-1,TRBV2,CASKAGGLDNEQFF,TGTGCCAGCAAAGCGGGGGGGCTGGACAATGAGCAGTTCTTC
TRBD1,13,TRBJ1-2,TRBV9,CASSVWQGARYTF,TGTGCCAGCAGCGTATGGCAGGGGGCGCGCTACACCTTC
.,13,TRBJ2-1,TRBV7-3,CASSSGVANEQFF,TGTGCCAGCAGCTCGGGGGTGGCCAATGAGCAGTTCTTC
.,14,TRBJ2-3,TRBV5-1,CASSAPSFGDTQYF,TGCGCCAGCAGCGCACCTAGCTTCGGAGATACGCAGTATTTT
TRBD1,16,TRBJ1-2,TRBV25-1,CASSEPTGTAHYGYTF,TGTGCCAGCAGTGAACCCACGGGGACAGCTCATTATGGCTACACCTTC
.,16,TRBJ1-1,TRBV6-5,CASSYNSDPTTSEAFF,TGTGCCAGCAGTTACAATTCCGACCCTACGACTTCTGAAGCTTTCTTT
.,15,TRBJ2-1,TRBV11-3,CASSSSGFSYNEQFF,TGTGCCAGCAGCTCCAGCGGGTTCTCCTACAATGAGCAGTTCTTC
.,14,TRBJ1-1,TRBV5-4,CASSHGGVGTEAFF,TGCGCCAGCAGCCATGGGGGGGTCGGGACTGAAGCTTTCTTT
.,16,TRBJ1-5,TRBV4-2,CASSREGGGNNQPQHF,TGTGCCAGCAGCCGTGAAGGGGGGGGAAACAATCAGCCCCAGCATTTT
.,16,TRBJ2-1,TRBV2,CASSDLLGVGGNEQFF,TGTGCCAGCAGTGATCTTTTGGGGGTTGGAGGGAATGAGCAGTTCTTC